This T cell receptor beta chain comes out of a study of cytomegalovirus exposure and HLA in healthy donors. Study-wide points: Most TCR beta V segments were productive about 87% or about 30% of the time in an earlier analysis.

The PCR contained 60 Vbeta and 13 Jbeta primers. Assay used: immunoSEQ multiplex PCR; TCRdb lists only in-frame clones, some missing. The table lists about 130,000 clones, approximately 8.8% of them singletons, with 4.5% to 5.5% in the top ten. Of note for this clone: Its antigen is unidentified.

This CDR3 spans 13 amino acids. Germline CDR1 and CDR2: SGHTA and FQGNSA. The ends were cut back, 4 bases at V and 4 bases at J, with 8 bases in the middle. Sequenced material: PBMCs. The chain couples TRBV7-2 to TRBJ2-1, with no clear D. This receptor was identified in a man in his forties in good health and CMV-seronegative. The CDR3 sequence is CASSSPSYNEQFF. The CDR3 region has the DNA TGTGCCAGCAGCTCTCCGTCGTACAATGAGCAGTTCTTC.